The 27 T cell receptor beta chains presented below share a single source sample, sequenced in a study of patients and donors after allogeneic stem cell transplantation. TCRdb passed the RT-PCR reads through MiXCR, listing each CDR3 protein once. Of approximately 150,000 distinct CDR3 sequences listed, roughly 24% are singletons. Sequences were obtained from blood, either unsorted or a sorted T cell fraction (not recorded which). These receptor sequences come from a human donor who was either an allogeneic HSCT recipient or a stem cell or donor lymphocyte infusion donor (not recorded which). It is not recorded whose cells these are; they may come from a transplant donor.

The chain links TRBV13 to TRBJ2-6; D assignment may be TRBD1 or TRBD2 (5 bases each). The CDR3 is 18 amino acids. Per the germline V gene, CDR1 is PRHDT and CDR2 is FYEKMQ (reference sequence). Deletions cut 0 bases from V and 1 base from J, with 13 bases between. The DNA of the CDR3 is TGTGCCAGCAGCTTAGGGGCAGGGAGAATTTCTGGGGCCAACGTCCTGACTTTC. Its translation is CASSLGAGRISGANVLTF.

The CDR3 loop is CASSEWGLAGTGELFF. CDR3 nucleotide sequence: TGTGCCAGCAGTGAATGGGGACTAGCGGGGACCGGGGAGCTGTTTTTT. The genes are TRBV25-1 and TRBJ2-2, with 13 nucleotides matching TRBD2. In germline, CDR1 is MGHDK, CDR2 SYGVNS. The V segment lost 1 base and the J segment 5 bases; nucleotides outside the gene matches: 1. The CDR3 contains 16 residues.

This chain uses TRBV29-1 with TRBJ2-3; tentative D call: TRBD2 (5 bases). V dropped 1 base and J dropped 0 bases, with 8 bases sitting between them. This CDR3 has 14 amino acids. The V gene's germline CDR1 is SQVTM and CDR2 ANQGSEA. CDR3 DNA sequence: TGCAGCGTTGAAGGGAGCGGTAGCACAGATACGCAGTATTTT. Protein: CSVEGSGSTDTQYF.

This clonotype was counted at least ten times. The rearrangement links TRBV6-4 to TRBJ1-2, with D unclear. Germline V gives CDR1 MRHNA, CDR2 SNTAGT. The CDR3 is 15 amino acids. Trimming pared 2 bases from V and 4 bases from J, leaving 14 bases between. The DNA of the CDR3 is TGTGCCAGCAGTGACCCTCAAATGGGAAGCTATGGCTACACCTTC. Translated, it gives CASSDPQMGSYGYTF.

This clonotype was seen a handful of times. This sequence joins TRBV4-1 and TRBJ2-3; 9 bases are shared with TRBD2. This CDR3 is built from 15 residues. V was pared by 3 bases and J by 3 bases, with 4 bases of the junction left unmatched. CDR1 is MGHRA and CDR2 is YSYEKL in the germline V gene. CDR3 sequence reads: CASSQPSGATDTQYF. The CDR3 region has the DNA TGCGCCAGCAGCCAGCCTAGCGGGGCAACAGATACGCAGTATTTT.

This clonotype appeared a few times. The chain recombines TRBV5-1 with TRBJ1-1, with TRBD1 matching over 9 bases. J lost 1 base, V lost 4 bases, and 5 bases had no gene match. The CDR3 runs to 15 residues. The germline CDR1 and CDR2 sequences are SGHRS and YFSETQ. CDR3 bases: TGCGCCAGCAGCCCCGGACAGGGGAGGAACACTGAAGCTTTCTTT. It codes for CASSPGQGRNTEAFF.

The rearrangement uses TRBV20-1 and TRBJ2-1; 11 nucleotides align to TRBD1. From germline, CDR1 is DFQATT and CDR2 SNEGSKA (reference sequence). Germline trimming cut 6 bases from V and 8 bases from J; bases unmatched to any gene: 15. CDR3 length: 16 amino acids. CDR3 DNA sequence: TGCAGTGCCAACAACCCCCGGGACAGGGGGGGGGATGAGCAGTTCTTC. Amino acids: CSANNPRDRGGDEQFF.

The V call is TRBV3-1, the J call TRBJ2-1; D is undetermined. V was clipped by 0 bases and J by 5 bases, with 14 bases between them. From germline, CDR1 is LGHDT and CDR2 YNNKEL (reference sequence). CDR3 length: 16 amino acids. The CDR3 region is CASSQEGQDPNNEQFF. CDR3 sequence (DNA): TGTGCCAGCAGCCAAGAGGGCCAGGACCCCAACAATGAGCAGTTCTTC.

This clonotype was seen a handful of times. The V gene is TRBV2, the J gene TRBJ2-1, with D possibly matching TRBD2 (6 bases). The length of the CDR3 is 15 residues. Trimming cost V 2 bases and J 1 base, with 9 bases left between them. The germline V gene has CDR1 SNHLY and CDR2 FYNNEI. DNA of the CDR3: TGTGCCAGCAGTGAAATGGCGGGGTCCTACAATGAGCAGTTCTTC. This sequence encodes CASSEMAGSYNEQFF. Complete variable domain (other parts from reference TRBV2 and TRBJ2-1): EPEVTQTPSHQVTQMGQEVILRCVPISNHLYFYWYRQILGQKVEFLVSFYNNEISEKSEIFDDQFSVERPDGSNFTLKIRSTKLEDSAMYFCASSEMAGSYNEQFFGPGTRLTVL.

This clonotype was seen many times. The V and J genes are TRBV2 and TRBJ1-5, with 9 bases matching TRBD1. Germline V CDR1 and CDR2: SNHLY, FYNNEI. The CDR3 is 15 residues long. Trimming cost V 7 bases and J 2 bases; bases outside gene matches: 6. CDR3 sequence reads: CASTRGQGGNQPQHF. CDR3 nucleotides: TGTGCCAGCACCAGGGGACAGGGAGGCAATCAGCCCCAGCATTTT.

V usage is TRBV9 and J usage is TRBJ2-7; no clear D. The CDR3 has 13 residues. The germline V gene has CDR1 SGDLS and CDR2 YYNGEE. Trimming cost V 4 bases and J 6 bases, with 14 bases left between them. CDR3 region: CASSPAPKVEQYF. The DNA of the CDR3 is TGTGCCAGCAGCCCCGCCCCAAAGGTCGAGCAGTACTTC.

The chain recombines TRBV11-1 with TRBJ2-2; tentative D call: TRBD1 (6 bases). Germline V gene data show CDR1 as SGHAT and CDR2 as FQDESV (reference sequence). This CDR3 has 16 residues. Trimming cost V 4 bases and J 6 bases, with 18 bases left between them. DNA of the CDR3: TGTGCCAGCAGCTCCTCCGGGACACCGGTGTCCGGGGAGCTGTTTTTT. This codes for CASSSSGTPVSGELFF.

J is TRBJ2-1 and V is TRBV25-1; possibly TRBD1 for D (6 bases). The CDR3 consists of 15 residues. V was clipped by 3 bases and J by 6 bases, with 15 bases between them. The germline gives CDR1 MGHDK, CDR2 SYGVNS. The CDR3 protein is CASSDYPRTVNEQFF. The CDR3 region has the DNA TGTGCCAGCAGTGACTACCCCCGGACAGTCAATGAGCAGTTCTTC.

CDR3 DNA sequence: TGTGCCAGCAGCCACCATCCTGGGACAGGGAACGATGAGCAGTTCTTC. Protein product: CASSHHPGTGNDEQFF. The V call is TRBV3-1, the J call TRBJ2-1, with 9 bases identical to TRBD1. Germline lookup yields CDR1 LGHDT and CDR2 YNNKEL (reference sequence). This CDR3 contains 16 residues. The junction had 11 bases not matched to a gene; V was cut back by 3 bases and J by 8 bases.

The chain joins TRBV29-1 to TRBJ1-1; no definite D call. CDR1 is SQVTM and CDR2 is ANQGSEA in the germline V gene. V lost 0 bases to trimming and J lost 10 bases, with 18 bases between them. The CDR3 is 14 residues long. This chain's CDR3 is CSVEDDGAMSGAFF. The CDR3 nucleotides are TGCAGCGTTGAAGATGACGGAGCAATGAGCGGAGCTTTCTTT.

Many counts were recorded for this clonotype. The rearrangement uses TRBV5-1 and TRBJ1-2; the D is unclear. Germline V CDR1 and CDR2: SGHRS, YFSETQ. V was cut by 6 bases and J by 5 bases, with 11 bases left in between. CDR3 length: 12 residues. The CDR3 nucleotides read TGCGCCAGCACCGACATGGAGTATGGCTACACCTTC. This codes for CASTDMEYGYTF.

The chain is built from TRBV7-9 and TRBJ2-5; no firm D call. The V end lost 1 base, the J end lost 7 bases, and 7 bases lay between the germline ends. The CDR3 loop spans 12 amino acids. CDR1 is SEHNR and CDR2 is FQNEAQ in the germline V gene (reference sequence). The CDR3 is CASSLEDGTQYF. CDR3 coding DNA: TGTGCCAGCAGCTTAGAAGATGGGACCCAGTACTTC.

In this sample, this clonotype turned up a few times. The chain uses TRBV24-1 and TRBJ1-5; D is unclear. Trimming took off 5 bases at V and 2 bases at J, with 18 bases between the two ends. CDR1 is KGHDR, CDR2 SFDVKD, per germline. CDR3 length: 17 residues. In DNA form, the CDR3 reads TGTGCCACCAGTGTCGGTAGGGTATCCTTGGGCAATCAGCCCCAGCATTTT. Translating it yields CATSVGRVSLGNQPQHF.

This clonotype has only a few counts. The chain is built from TRBV10-3 and TRBJ2-3; D is ambiguous. The ends were cut back, 11 bases at V and 2 bases at J, with 20 bases in the middle. Looked up from germline, CDR1 is ENHRY and CDR2 is SYGVKD. This CDR3 has 15 residues. The CDR3 nucleotides read TGTGCCTCTAGTCCCCCCCGGGCAGACACAGATACGCAGTATTTT. Translated: CASSPPRADTDTQYF.

This sequence joins TRBV12-3 or TRBV12-4 and TRBJ1-3; the D is unclear. The CDR3 sequence is 14 residues long. Deletions cut 9 bases from V and 0 bases from J, with 12 bases between. The CDR3 nucleotides read TGTGCCAGTCCATCCCGTTCCTCTGGAAACACCATATATTTT. Its translation is CASPSRSSGNTIYF.

A few counts support this clonotype. V is TRBV7-2 and J is TRBJ2-1, with 8 bases fitting TRBD2. This CDR3 comprises 18 residues. Germline V gene data show CDR1 as SGHTA and CDR2 as FQGNSA. V dropped 1 base and J dropped 3; count of bases not matched to a gene: 11. Here the CDR3 reads CASSLEVVSGNFYNEQFF. CDR3 in DNA: TGTGCCAGCAGCTTAGAGGTAGTTAGCGGGAATTTCTACAATGAGCAGTTCTTC.

The chain is built from TRBV3-1 and TRBJ2-1; TRBD2 aligns across 10 bases. The CDR3 has 15 amino acids. The trim removed 4 bases at V and 5 bases at J, leaving 5 bases unmatched. Germline V gives CDR1 LGHDT, CDR2 YNNKEL (reference sequence). The CDR3 region has the DNA TGTGCCAGCAGCCCAAAGCGGGGGGGTAACAATGAGCAGTTCTTC. The encoded protein is CASSPKRGGNNEQFF.

This clonotype was picked up a small number of times. The rearrangement uses TRBV19 and TRBJ1-5; TRBD1 agrees at 7 bases. Per germline, CDR1 LNHDA and CDR2 SQIVND (reference sequence). The CDR3 has 15 amino acids. With 4 bases clipped from V and 2 bases from J, the junction kept 5 bases outside the gene matches. The DNA of the CDR3 is TGTGCCAGTAGTAAGACCGACAGGGGCAATCAGCCCCAGCATTTT. Its translation: CASSKTDRGNQPQHF.

This clonotype was seen only a few times. V usage is TRBV24-1 and J usage is TRBJ2-1; a weak D match, TRBD2 (5 bases). The V gene lost 3 bases and the J gene lost 0 bases, with 14 bases spanning the gap. The germline gives CDR1 KGHDR, CDR2 SFDVKD. The CDR3 has 17 residues. CDR3 sequence: CATSDPQPGSSYNEQFF. The CDR3 DNA is TGTGCCACCAGTGATCCCCAGCCGGGGAGCTCCTACAATGAGCAGTTCTTC.

This clonotype was detected ten times or more. V is TRBV4-2 and J is TRBJ1-4; 12 bases agree with TRBD1. V gave up 0 bases and J gave up 2 bases; unmatched junction bases: 4. The CDR3 contains 18 residues. Germline CDR1 and CDR2: LGHNA and YNFKEQ. The CDR3 coding sequence is TGTGCCAGCAGCCAAGATATGGGACAGGGGGCGACTAATGAAAAACTGTTTTTT. Encoded protein: CASSQDMGQGATNEKLFF.

The J gene is TRBJ2-1, the V gene TRBV15; perhaps TRBD1 as D (5 bases). From germline, CDR1 is LNHNV and CDR2 YYDKDF (reference sequence). The CDR3 is 15 residues long. V lost 4 bases to trimming and J lost 2 bases, with 12 bases between them. The CDR3 nucleotides read TGTGCCACCAGCACCTTAAGGGGCCCCTACAATGAGCAGTTCTTC. Translated: CATSTLRGPYNEQFF. Filled out from reference TRBV15 and TRBJ2-1, the complete variable domain reads DAMVIQNPRYQVTQFGKPVTLSCSQTLNHNVMYWYQQKSSQAPKLLFHYYDKDFNNEADTPDNFQSRRPNTSFCFLDIRSPGLGDTAMYLCATSTLRGPYNEQFFGPGTRLTVL.

The chain is built from TRBV12-3 or TRBV12-4 and TRBJ2-7; D remains unclear. The CDR3 loop spans 14 amino acids. V was shortened by 4 bases and J by 5 bases, with 15 bases between the two germline ends. CDR3 region: CASSSRAAAHEQYF. In DNA form, the CDR3 reads TGTGCCAGCAGTTCCCGGGCCGCCGCCCACGAGCAGTACTTC.